These 5 T cell receptor beta chains were sequenced from one sample in a study of blood T cell repertoires in COVID-19. Sequencing was performed with immunoSEQ multiplex PCR; in TCRdb, only in-frame clones are kept and a portion is missing. The data contain over 200,000 clones, about 83% of them singletons. Input material: peripheral blood. The receptors were sampled from a woman in her twenties or thirties with COVID-19, enrolled during active disease.

V is TRBV29-1 and J is TRBJ1-1; D perhaps matches TRBD1 (5 bases). The CDR3 is 14 amino acids. Trimming cost V 8 bases and J 3 bases, with 19 bases left between them. CDR1 and CDR2 from the germline V gene are SQVTM and ANQGSEA. This CDR3 is CSYASGGEDTEAFF. For the CDR3, the DNA is TGCAGCTACGCGTCTGGGGGGGAGGACACTGAAGCTTTCTTT.

The rearrangement joins TRBV18 to TRBJ1-1; 7 nucleotides agree with TRBD1. The CDR3 spans 14 residues. Looked up from germline, CDR1 is KGHSH and CDR2 is LQKENI. With 4 bases clipped from V and 7 bases from J, the junction kept 9 bases outside the gene matches. CDR3 sequence (DNA): TGTGCCAGCTCACAAGAGAGGGGGCGCGGTGAAGCTTTCTTT. This sequence encodes CASSQERGRGEAFF.

The rearrangement uses TRBV21-1 and TRBJ2-1; the D call TRBD2 from the table was never checked on the DNA. TRBV21-1 is shown as a pseudogene. This CDR3 is 20 amino acids long. The DNA for the CDR3 is TGTGCCAGCAGCAAAAGGGCACGGCAGGTTTATACTAGCAGGTACAATGAGCAGTTCTTC. Its protein product is CASSKRARQVYTSRYNEQFF.

V gene TRBV12-5 combines with J gene TRBJ2-3; D perhaps matches TRBD1 (6 bases). Germline assignment: CDR1 LGHNT and CDR2 FRNRAP. CDR3 length equals 15 residues. V shed 7 bases and J shed 0 bases, with 14 bases lying between them. The CDR3 loop reads CASAPTGASTDTQYF. The CDR3, as DNA: TGTGCTAGTGCCCCGACAGGTGCAAGCACAGATACGCAGTATTTT.

This sequence joins TRBV10-3 and TRBJ1-3; the D gene is possibly TRBD1 (5 bases). This CDR3 is built from 15 residues. CDR1 is ENHRY and CDR2 is SYGVKD in the germline V gene. Trimming stripped 10 bases from V and 0 bases from J, with 16 bases between. In nucleotides, the CDR3 is TGTGCCACCAACGCGGGACCGAACTCTGGAAACACCATATATTTT. Translated: CATNAGPNSGNTIYF.